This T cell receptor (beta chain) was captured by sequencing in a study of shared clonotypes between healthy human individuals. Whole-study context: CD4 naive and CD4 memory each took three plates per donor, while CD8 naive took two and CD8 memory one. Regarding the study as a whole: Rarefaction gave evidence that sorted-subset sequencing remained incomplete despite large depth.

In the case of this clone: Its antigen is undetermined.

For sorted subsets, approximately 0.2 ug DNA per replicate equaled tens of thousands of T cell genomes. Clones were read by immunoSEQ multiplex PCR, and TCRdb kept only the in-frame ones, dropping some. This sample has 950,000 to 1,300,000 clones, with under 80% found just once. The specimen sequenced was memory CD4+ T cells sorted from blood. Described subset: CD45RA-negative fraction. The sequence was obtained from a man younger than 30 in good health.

DNA for the CDR3: TGTGCCAGCCTAGAATTCGGAACTAACTATGGCTACACCTTC. This codes for CASLEFGTNYGYTF. The gene calls are TRBV6-5 and TRBJ1-2; D not certain. The CDR3 covers 14 residues. Germline V CDR1 and CDR2: MNHEY, SVGAGI. Trimming stripped 8 bases from V and 0 bases from J, with 13 bases between.